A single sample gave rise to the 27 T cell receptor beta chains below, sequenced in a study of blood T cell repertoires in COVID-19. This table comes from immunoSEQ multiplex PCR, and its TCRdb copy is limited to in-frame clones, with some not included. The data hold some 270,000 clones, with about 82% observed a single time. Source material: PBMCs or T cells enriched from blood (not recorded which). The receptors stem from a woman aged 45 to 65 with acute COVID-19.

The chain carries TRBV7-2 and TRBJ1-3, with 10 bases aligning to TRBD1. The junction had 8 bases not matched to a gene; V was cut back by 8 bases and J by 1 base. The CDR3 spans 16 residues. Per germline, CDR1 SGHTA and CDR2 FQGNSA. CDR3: CASGKGDRGSGNTIYF. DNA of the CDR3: TGTGCCAGCGGAAAAGGGGACAGGGGATCTGGAAACACCATATATTTT.

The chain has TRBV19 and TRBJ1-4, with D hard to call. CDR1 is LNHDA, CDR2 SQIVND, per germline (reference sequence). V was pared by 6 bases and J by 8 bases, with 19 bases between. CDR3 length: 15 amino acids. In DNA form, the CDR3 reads TGTGCCAGTAGCCTCGGAGGTCACAGTCGGGAAAAACTGTTTTTT. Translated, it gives CASSLGGHSREKLFF.

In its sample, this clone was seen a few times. In DNA, the CDR3 is TGCGCCAGCAGCCCCGGACAGGGGGGGAACACCGGGGAGCTGTTTTTT. This encodes CASSPGQGGNTGELFF. This chain uses TRBV5-1 with TRBJ2-2, with 10 bases fitting TRBD1. J was trimmed by 1 base and V by 4 bases; bases with no gene match: 4. Germline CDR1 SGHRS, CDR2 YFSETQ. This CDR3 is built from 16 residues.

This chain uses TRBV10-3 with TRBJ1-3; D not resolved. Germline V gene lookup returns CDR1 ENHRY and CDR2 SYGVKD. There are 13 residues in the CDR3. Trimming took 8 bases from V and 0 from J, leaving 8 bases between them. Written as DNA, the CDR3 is TGTGCCATCGGGGAGCGCTCTGGAAACACCATATATTTT. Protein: CAIGERSGNTIYF.

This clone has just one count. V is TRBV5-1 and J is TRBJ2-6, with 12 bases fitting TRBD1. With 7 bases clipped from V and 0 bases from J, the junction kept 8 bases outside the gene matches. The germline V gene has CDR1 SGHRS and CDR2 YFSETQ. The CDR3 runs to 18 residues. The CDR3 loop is CASSAGTGGLSGANVLTF. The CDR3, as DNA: TGCGCCAGCTCAGCCGGGACAGGGGGCCTCTCTGGGGCCAACGTCCTGACTTTC.

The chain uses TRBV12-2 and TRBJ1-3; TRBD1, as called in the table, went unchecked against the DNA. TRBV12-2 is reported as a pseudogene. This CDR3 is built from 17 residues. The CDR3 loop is CASRLGQGNFSGNTIYF. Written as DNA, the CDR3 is TGTGCAAGTCGCTTAGGCCAGGGTAACTTCTCTGGAAACACCATATATTTT.

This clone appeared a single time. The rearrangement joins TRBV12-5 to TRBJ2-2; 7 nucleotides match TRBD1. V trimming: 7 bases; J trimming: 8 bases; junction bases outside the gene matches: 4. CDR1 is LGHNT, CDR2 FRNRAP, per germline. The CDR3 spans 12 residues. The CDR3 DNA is TGTGCTAGTGCCCAACAGGGGGGGGAGCTGTTTTTT. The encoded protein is CASAQQGGELFF. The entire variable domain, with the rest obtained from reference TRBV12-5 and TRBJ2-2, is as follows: DARVTQTPRHKVTEMGQEVTMRCQPILGHNTVFWYRQTMMQGLELLAYFRNRAPLDDSGMPKDRFSAEMPDATLATLKIQPSEPRDSAVYFCASAQQGGELFFGEGSRLTVL.

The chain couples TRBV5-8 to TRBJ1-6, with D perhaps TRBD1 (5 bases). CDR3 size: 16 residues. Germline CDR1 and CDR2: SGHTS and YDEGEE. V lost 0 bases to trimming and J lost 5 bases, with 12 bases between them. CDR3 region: CASSLVEGRDNSPLHF. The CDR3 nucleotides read TGTGCCAGCAGCTTGGTGGAGGGGAGGGATAATTCACCCCTCCACTTT.

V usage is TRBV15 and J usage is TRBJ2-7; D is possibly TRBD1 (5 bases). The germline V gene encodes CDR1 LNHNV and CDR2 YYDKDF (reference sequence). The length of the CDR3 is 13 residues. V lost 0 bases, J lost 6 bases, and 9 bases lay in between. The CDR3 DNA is TGTGCCACCAGCAGAGATAGACAGAGCGAGCAGTACTTC. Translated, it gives CATSRDRQSEQYF.

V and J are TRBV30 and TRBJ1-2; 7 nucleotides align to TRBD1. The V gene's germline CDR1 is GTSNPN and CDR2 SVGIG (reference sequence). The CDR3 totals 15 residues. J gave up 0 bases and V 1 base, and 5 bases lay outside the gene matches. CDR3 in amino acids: CAWSAQGVANYGYTF. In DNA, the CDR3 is TGTGCCTGGAGTGCCCAGGGGGTGGCTAACTATGGCTACACCTTC.

CDR3 nucleotide sequence: TGTGCCAGCAGCTTCGGACTAGCGGGGGGGCTCGATACGCAGTATTTT. Translating it yields CASSFGLAGGLDTQYF. V and J are TRBV11-3 and TRBJ2-3; 15 nucleotides align to TRBD2. Germline V gene data show CDR1 as SGHNT and CDR2 as YENEEA. V was clipped by 3 bases and J by 6 bases; unmatched bases: 4. This CDR3 spans 16 amino acids.

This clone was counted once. This chain's CDR3 is CAIRGTWNSPLHF. The CDR3 region has the DNA TGTGCCATAAGGGGAACTTGGAATTCACCCCTCCACTTT. This chain uses TRBV10-3 with TRBJ1-6; D may be TRBD1 (5 bases). The germline CDR1 and CDR2 sequences are ENHRY and SYGVKD. The CDR3 length is 13 residues. V shed 9 bases and J shed 7 bases, with 13 bases lying between them.

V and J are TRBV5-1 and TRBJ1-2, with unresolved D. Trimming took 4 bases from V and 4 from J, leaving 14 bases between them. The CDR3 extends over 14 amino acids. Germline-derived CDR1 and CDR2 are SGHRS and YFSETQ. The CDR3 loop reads CASSEAYGSYGYTF. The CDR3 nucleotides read TGCGCCAGCAGCGAGGCCTACGGATCCTATGGCTACACCTTC.

CDR3: CASSLQGRNTEAFF. The CDR3 bases are TGTGCCAGCTCACTTCAAGGGAGGAACACTGAAGCTTTCTTT. This chain links TRBV18 with TRBJ1-1; D gene uncertain. The CDR3 has 14 residues. Germline V gives CDR1 KGHSH, CDR2 LQKENI. V lost 4 bases and J 1 base, leaving 10 bases between the germline ends.

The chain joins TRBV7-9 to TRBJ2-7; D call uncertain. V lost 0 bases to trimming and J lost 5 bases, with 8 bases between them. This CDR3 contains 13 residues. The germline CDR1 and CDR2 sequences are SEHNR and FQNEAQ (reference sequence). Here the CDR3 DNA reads TGTGCCAGCAGCTTAGCACAATCCCACGAGCAGTACTTC. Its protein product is CASSLAQSHEQYF.

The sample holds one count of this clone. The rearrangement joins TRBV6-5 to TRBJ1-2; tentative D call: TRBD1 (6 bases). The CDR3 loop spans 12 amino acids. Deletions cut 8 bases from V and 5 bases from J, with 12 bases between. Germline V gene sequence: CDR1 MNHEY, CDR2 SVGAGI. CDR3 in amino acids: CASLGGAYGYTF. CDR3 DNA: TGTGCCAGCCTCGGGGGGGCATATGGCTACACCTTC.

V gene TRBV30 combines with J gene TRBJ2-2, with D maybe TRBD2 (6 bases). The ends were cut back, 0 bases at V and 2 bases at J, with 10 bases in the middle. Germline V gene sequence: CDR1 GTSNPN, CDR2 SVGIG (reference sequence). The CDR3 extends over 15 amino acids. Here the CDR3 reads CAWSVRGVNTGELFF. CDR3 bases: TGTGCCTGGAGTGTACGCGGGGTCAACACCGGGGAGCTGTTTTTT.

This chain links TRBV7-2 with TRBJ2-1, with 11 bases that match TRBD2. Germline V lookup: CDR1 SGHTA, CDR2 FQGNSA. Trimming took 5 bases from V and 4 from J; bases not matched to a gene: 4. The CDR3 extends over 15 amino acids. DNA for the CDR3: TGTGCCAGCAGCACCTTAGCGGGGGGGTACAATGAGCAGTTCTTC. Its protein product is CASSTLAGGYNEQFF.

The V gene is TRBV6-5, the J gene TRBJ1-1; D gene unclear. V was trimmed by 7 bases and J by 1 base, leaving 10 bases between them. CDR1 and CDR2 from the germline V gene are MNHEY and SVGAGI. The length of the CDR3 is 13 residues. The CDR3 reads CASTSARNTEAFF. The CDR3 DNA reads TGTGCCAGCACTTCGGCTAGGAACACTGAAGCTTTCTTT.

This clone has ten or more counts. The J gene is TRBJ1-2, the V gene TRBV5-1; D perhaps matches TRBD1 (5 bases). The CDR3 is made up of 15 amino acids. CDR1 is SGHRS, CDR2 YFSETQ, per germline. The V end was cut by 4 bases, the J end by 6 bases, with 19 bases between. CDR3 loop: CASSPPVGGVDGYTF. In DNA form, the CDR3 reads TGCGCCAGCAGCCCTCCCGTGGGGGGGGTGGATGGCTACACCTTC.

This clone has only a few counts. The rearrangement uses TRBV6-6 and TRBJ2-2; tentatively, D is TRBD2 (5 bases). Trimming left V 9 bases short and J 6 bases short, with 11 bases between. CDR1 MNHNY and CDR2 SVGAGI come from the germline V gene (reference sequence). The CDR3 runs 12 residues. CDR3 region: CASERRAGELFF. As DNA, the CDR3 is TGTGCCAGTGAACGGCGGGCCGGGGAGCTGTTTTTT.

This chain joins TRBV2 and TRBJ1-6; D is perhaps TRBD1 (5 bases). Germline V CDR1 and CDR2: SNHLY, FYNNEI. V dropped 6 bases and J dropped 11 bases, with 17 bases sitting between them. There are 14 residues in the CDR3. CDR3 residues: CASSPGGDIPPLHF. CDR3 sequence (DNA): TGTGCCAGCAGCCCCGGGGGGGATATTCCACCCCTCCACTTT.

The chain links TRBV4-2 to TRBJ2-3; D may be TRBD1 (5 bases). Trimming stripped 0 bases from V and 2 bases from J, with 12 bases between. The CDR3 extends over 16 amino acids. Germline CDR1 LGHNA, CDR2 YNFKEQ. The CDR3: CASSQELLDTTDTQYF. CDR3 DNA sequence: TGTGCCAGCAGCCAAGAACTCCTGGACACCACAGATACGCAGTATTTT.

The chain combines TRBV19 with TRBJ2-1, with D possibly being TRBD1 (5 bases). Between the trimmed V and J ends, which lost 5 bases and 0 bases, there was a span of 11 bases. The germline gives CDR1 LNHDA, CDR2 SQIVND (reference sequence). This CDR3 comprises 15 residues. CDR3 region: CASSVTDSSYNEQFF. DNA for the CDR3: TGTGCCAGTAGTGTCACCGACAGCTCCTACAATGAGCAGTTCTTC.

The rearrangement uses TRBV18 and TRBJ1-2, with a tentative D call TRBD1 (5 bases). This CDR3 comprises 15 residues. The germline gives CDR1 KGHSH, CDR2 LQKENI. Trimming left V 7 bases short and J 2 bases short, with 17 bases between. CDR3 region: CASFKQAGLNYGYTF. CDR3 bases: TGTGCCAGCTTTAAGCAGGCGGGGCTCAACTATGGCTACACCTTC.

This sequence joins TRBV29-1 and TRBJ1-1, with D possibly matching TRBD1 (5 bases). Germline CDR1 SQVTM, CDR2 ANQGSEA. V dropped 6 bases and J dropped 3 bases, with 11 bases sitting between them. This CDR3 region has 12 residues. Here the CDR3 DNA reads TGCAGCGTCGTGACAGCCCACACTGAAGCTTTCTTT. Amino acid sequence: CSVVTAHTEAFF.

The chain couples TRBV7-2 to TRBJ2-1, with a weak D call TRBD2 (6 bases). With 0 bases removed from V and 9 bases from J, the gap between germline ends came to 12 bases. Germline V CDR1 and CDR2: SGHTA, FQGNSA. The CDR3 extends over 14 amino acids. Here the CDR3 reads CASSLARGTGEQFF. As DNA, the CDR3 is TGTGCCAGCAGCTTAGCCCGGGGGACTGGTGAGCAGTTCTTC.